Listed below are T cell receptor beta chains from one sample, sequenced in a study of T-cell reconstitution after alpha-beta-depleted transplantation in children. TCRdb re-derived calls from the PCR reads in MiXCR, one entry per CDR3 protein. Of about 410,000 distinct CDR3 sequences listed, 20% are singletons. The sequences come from PBMCs from the stem cell graft donor, collected from the stem cell graft. Source of these receptors: a human donor who donated a stem cell graft to a child with acute myeloid leukemia. The CDR3 runs from the conserved cysteine through the conserved F or W. The order of the fields is CDR3 DNA, CDR3 protein, J gene, V gene, clone size, D gene. A D gene is named only where the DNA matches it firmly. Part of the rows lack a size; the others show once, few, many or a class for expanded clones.

cdr3_nt: TGTGCCAGCAGTTTGGGCTTAGGAGGCAATCAGCCCCAGCATTTT
cdr3_aa: CASSLGLGGNQPQHF
j_call: TRBJ1-5
v_call: TRBV12-3/TRBV12-4
clone_size: many
d_call: .

cdr3_nt: TGTGCCAGCTCACCACCGGGGACTAGCGTGGAGACCCAGTACTTC
cdr3_aa: CASSPPGTSVETQYF
j_call: TRBJ2-5
v_call: TRBV18
clone_size: few
d_call: TRBD2

cdr3_nt: TGTGCCTGGAGTGCGACAGCCTACGAGCAGTACTTC
cdr3_aa: CAWSATAYEQYF
j_call: TRBJ2-7
v_call: TRBV30
clone_size: .
d_call: .

cdr3_nt: TGTGCCTGGAGCATAAGGACAGACTATGGCTACACCTTC
cdr3_aa: CAWSIRTDYGYTF
j_call: TRBJ1-2
v_call: TRBV30
clone_size: .
d_call: .

cdr3_nt: TGTGCCAGCAAATGGGACAGTCACACCGGGGAGCTGTTTTTT
cdr3_aa: CASKWDSHTGELFF
j_call: TRBJ2-2
v_call: TRBV12-3/TRBV12-4
clone_size: .
d_call: TRBD1

cdr3_nt: TGCAGCGGCCTTGCCGGGACTAACTACGAGCAGTACTTC
cdr3_aa: CSGLAGTNYEQYF
j_call: TRBJ2-7
v_call: TRBV29-1
clone_size: few
d_call: TRBD2

cdr3_nt: TGTGCCAGCAGTTTAGTCCCAGGGTCAGGTGGGAATTCACCCCTCCACTTT
cdr3_aa: CASSLVPGSGGNSPLHF
j_call: TRBJ1-6
v_call: TRBV12-3/TRBV12-4
clone_size: .
d_call: .

cdr3_nt: TGTGCCACCAGTGATTCGAACGTGGACGAGCAGTACTTC
cdr3_aa: CATSDSNVDEQYF
j_call: TRBJ2-7
v_call: TRBV24-1
clone_size: few
d_call: .

cdr3_nt: TGTGCCAGCAGCGTAGGGGTCACTGAAGCTTTCTTT
cdr3_aa: CASSVGVTEAFF
j_call: TRBJ1-1
v_call: TRBV9
clone_size: few
d_call: .

cdr3_nt: TGTGCCAGCAGACCCGACAGGCCGGGAGGCTACACCTTC
cdr3_aa: CASRPDRPGGYTF
j_call: TRBJ1-2
v_call: TRBV12-3/TRBV12-4
clone_size: few
d_call: .

cdr3_nt: TGTGCCACCAGTGCTAGTGGGAGCAATCAGCCCCAGCATTTT
cdr3_aa: CATSASGSNQPQHF
j_call: TRBJ1-5
v_call: TRBV24-1
clone_size: few
d_call: .

cdr3_nt: TGTGCCAGCAGCTTAGTAGGGGGGACCAACGTCCTGACTTTC
cdr3_aa: CASSLVGGTNVLTF
j_call: TRBJ2-6
v_call: TRBV13
clone_size: .
d_call: .

cdr3_nt: TGCAGTGCTAGTTGGGCTACAGGGGTGATATCCTACGAGCAGTACTTC
cdr3_aa: CSASWATGVISYEQYF
j_call: TRBJ2-7
v_call: TRBV20-1
clone_size: many
d_call: TRBD1

cdr3_nt: TGCAGCGTTGCTTGGCTAGGCTACGAGCAGTACTTC
cdr3_aa: CSVAWLGYEQYF
j_call: TRBJ2-7
v_call: TRBV29-1
clone_size: many
d_call: .

cdr3_nt: TGCAGCGTTGGGGACAGACTAGCCAAAAACATTCAGTACTTC
cdr3_aa: CSVGDRLAKNIQYF
j_call: TRBJ2-4
v_call: TRBV29-1
clone_size: many
d_call: TRBD1

cdr3_nt: TGCAGTGCCACCGACCAAGCAGCGGACTACGAGCAGTACTTC
cdr3_aa: CSATDQAADYEQYF
j_call: TRBJ2-7
v_call: TRBV20-1
clone_size: .
d_call: .

cdr3_nt: TGTGCCTGGAGTGGGAGAAGGACAGGTTCGATCTATGGCTACACCTTC
cdr3_aa: CAWSGRRTGSIYGYTF
j_call: TRBJ1-2
v_call: TRBV30
clone_size: .
d_call: TRBD1

cdr3_nt: TGCAGCGTCGCAGGAGAACGTTGGGGCTACACCTTC
cdr3_aa: CSVAGERWGYTF
j_call: TRBJ1-2
v_call: TRBV29-1
clone_size: few
d_call: .

cdr3_nt: TGCGCCAGCAGCCAAGAATGGACATGGTCGGACACCATATATTTT
cdr3_aa: CASSQEWTWSDTIYF
j_call: TRBJ1-3
v_call: TRBV4-3
clone_size: few
d_call: .

cdr3_nt: TGCGCCAGCAGCTTGGGGGGACAGTTTGCGACCTACGAGCAGTACTTC
cdr3_aa: CASSLGGQFATYEQYF
j_call: TRBJ2-7
v_call: TRBV5-1
clone_size: .
d_call: TRBD1

cdr3_nt: TGCTGTGCTAGAGATCCCCTCGGGAGGACCGGAGATGAGCAGTTCTTC
cdr3_aa: CCARDPLGRTGDEQFF
j_call: TRBJ2-1
v_call: TRBV20-1
clone_size: once
d_call: TRBD2

cdr3_nt: TGTGCCAGCAGCGTGACCTCAGGGGTCGAGCAGTACTTC
cdr3_aa: CASSVTSGVEQYF
j_call: TRBJ2-7
v_call: TRBV9
clone_size: few
d_call: .

cdr3_nt: TGCGCCAGCAGCCACGGTAGCGGGTCGTCAGATACGCAGTATTTT
cdr3_aa: CASSHGSGSSDTQYF
j_call: TRBJ2-3
v_call: TRBV4-3
clone_size: few
d_call: TRBD2

cdr3_nt: TGTGCCAGCAGTTTGACCGGGCAGACAGGATCCCAGCCCCAGCATTTT
cdr3_aa: CASSLTGQTGSQPQHF
j_call: TRBJ1-5
v_call: TRBV28
clone_size: few
d_call: .

cdr3_nt: TGTGCCAGCAGCTTAGAAGGGGACGGATCCTACGAGCAGTACTTC
cdr3_aa: CASSLEGDGSYEQYF
j_call: TRBJ2-7
v_call: TRBV7-2
clone_size: many
d_call: .

cdr3_nt: TGTGCCAGCAGTGAATATACGGGGGAGGGATCCAACGAGCAGTACTTC
cdr3_aa: CASSEYTGEGSNEQYF
j_call: TRBJ2-7
v_call: TRBV25-1
clone_size: .
d_call: TRBD2

cdr3_nt: TGCAGCGTGAAAGAGGACAGGACACCCTACGAGCAGTACTTC
cdr3_aa: CSVKEDRTPYEQYF
j_call: TRBJ2-7
v_call: TRBV29-1
clone_size: .
d_call: TRBD1

cdr3_nt: TGTGCCAGCAGCGTAAGCGGCAGGGTGGACGAGCAGTACTTC
cdr3_aa: CASSVSGRVDEQYF
j_call: TRBJ2-7
v_call: TRBV9
clone_size: few
d_call: .

cdr3_nt: TGTGCCAGCAGCTCCCTTGGGGGCTTTGACACTGAAGCTTTCTTT
cdr3_aa: CASSSLGGFDTEAFF
j_call: TRBJ1-1
v_call: TRBV11-2
clone_size: few
d_call: .

cdr3_nt: TGCAGTGCTCGCCGGTCGGGCGGGGGAAACACCATATATTTT
cdr3_aa: CSARRSGGGNTIYF
j_call: TRBJ1-3
v_call: TRBV20-1
clone_size: many
d_call: .

cdr3_nt: TGCAGCGTTGAAGATCGGAGTGGGACAGGAGACATTAGATCCTACGAGCAGTACTTC
cdr3_aa: CSVEDRSGTGDIRSYEQYF
j_call: TRBJ2-7
v_call: TRBV29-1
clone_size: .
d_call: TRBD1